The clone carrying this T cell receptor beta chain was detected ten times or more. The target antigen is unknown. The data belong to a study of T-cell reconstitution after alpha-beta-depleted transplantation in children. Study findings and constraints: By one year post-transplant, T-cell counts and diversity largely arose from T cells that were newly produced. By about two months after transplant, alpha-beta T cells reportedly arose from several hundred graft clones that had expanded.

Unique molecular identifiers were built into the TCRbeta library. A single record per CDR3 protein comes from TCRdb applying MiXCR to the PCR reads. The table records roughly 280,000 distinct CDR3 sequences, about 9.9% of them present only once. The CDR3 length is 16 residues. V was cut by 1 base and J by 3 bases, with 16 bases left in between. Sample: peripheral blood, taken 180 days after TCRalphabeta/CD19-depleted stem cell transplant. This sequence was found in a male patient aged 2 to 10 who had a stem cell transplant for chronic granulomatous disease, so the T cells may come from the graft donor. The chain recombines TRBV12-3 or TRBV12-4 with TRBJ2-7, with D perhaps assigned TRBD1 or TRBD2 (5 bases each). The CDR3, as DNA: TGTGCCAGCAGTTTAGGTCCGGGACGTATAATCTACGAGCAGTACTTC. Translation: CASSLGPGRIIYEQYF.